The 16 T cell receptor beta chains given below trace back to one sample, sequenced in a study of radiation and T cells in renal cell carcinoma. Regarding treatment: 15 Gy SBRT to primary tumor, nephrectomy 4 weeks later. Assay: immunoSEQ multiplex PCR; the TCRdb copy retains only in-frame clones and omits some. Of about 15,000 clones in the sample, 64% were seen once. Sequenced material: tumor tissue, taken from a patient whose treatment included radiotherapy and nephrectomy. All receptors come from a woman in her 70s with renal cell carcinoma.

The V gene is TRBV29-1, the J gene TRBJ1-1; no clear D. The ends were cut back, 3 bases at V and 9 bases at J, with 11 bases in the middle. This CDR3 has 11 residues. CDR1 is SQVTM, CDR2 ANQGSEA, per germline. As DNA, the CDR3 is TGCAGCGTTGAGGGTTCCTCCCAAGCTTTCTTT. It specifies CSVEGSSQAFF.

The chain uses TRBV7-2 and TRBJ2-7; TRBD2 matches at 13 bases. V shed 4 bases, J shed 12 bases, and the junction held 12 bases outside the gene matches. This CDR3 spans 15 amino acids. Germline lookup yields CDR1 SGHTA and CDR2 FQGNSA. The CDR3 DNA reads as TGTGCCAGCAGCTCGGGGGGGACTAGCGGGACGACTCTGTACTTC. The encoded protein is CASSSGGTSGTTLYF.

The chain is built from TRBV10-1 and TRBJ2-2; 14 bases fit TRBD2. Germline CDR1 WNHNN, CDR2 SYGVQD (reference sequence). Germline trimming cut 0 bases from V and 4 bases from J; bases unmatched to any gene: 4. This CDR3 region has 18 residues. The CDR3 coding sequence is TGCGCCAGCAGTGAGTCCGGACTAGCGGGGGGCCCCACCGGGGAGCTGTTTTTT. It specifies CASSESGLAGGPTGELFF.

This clone was counted a few times. The chain employs TRBV6-6 and TRBJ2-7, with TRBD1 identical over 9 bases. CDR1 MNHNY and CDR2 SVGAGI come from the germline V gene (reference sequence). The CDR3 is 14 residues long. The J segment lost 1 base and the V segment lost 6 bases, leaving 4 bases of the junction unmatched. The CDR3 spells CASREGQGSYEQYF. DNA for the CDR3: TGTGCCAGCAGAGAAGGACAGGGGTCCTACGAGCAGTACTTC.

This clone has more than one count but fewer than ten. The chain couples TRBV7-2 to TRBJ2-7; 8 bases match TRBD1. V shed 3 bases, J shed 4 bases, and the junction held 5 bases outside the gene matches. The CDR3 is 14 amino acids. From germline, CDR1 is SGHTA and CDR2 FQGNSA. The CDR3 spells CASSLGQVGYEQYF. CDR3 nucleotide sequence: TGTGCCAGCAGCTTGGGACAGGTCGGGTACGAGCAGTACTTC.

The J gene is TRBJ2-7, the V gene TRBV29-1; 13 bases align to TRBD2. Germline-derived CDR1 and CDR2 are SQVTM and ANQGSEA. V was pared by 0 bases and J by 11 bases, with 7 bases of the junction left unmatched. The CDR3 runs to 14 residues. The CDR3, as DNA: TGCAGCGTTGAAGATATACTAGCGGGAGGGCTTGAGTACTTC. Translated: CSVEDILAGGLEYF.

The CDR3 reads CASSSGQGASGANVLTF. The CDR3 DNA reads as TGTGCCAGCAGTTCGGGACAGGGGGCCTCTGGGGCCAACGTCCTGACTTTC. The rearrangement uses TRBV7-2 and TRBJ2-6; 12 bases agree with TRBD1. The CDR3 loop spans 17 amino acids. The ends lost 6 bases at V and 0 bases at J; junction bases unmatched: 3. Germline assignment: CDR1 SGHTA and CDR2 FQGNSA.

This clone appeared a few times. The V gene is TRBV7-6, the J gene TRBJ2-2; 12 nucleotides agree with TRBD2. In germline, CDR1 is SGHVS, CDR2 FNYEAQ. The CDR3 has 16 residues. V gave up 5 bases and J gave up 7 bases; unmatched junction bases: 8. The CDR3 reads CASSPRTSGEGGELFF. Here the CDR3 DNA reads TGTGCCAGCAGCCCGCGGACTAGCGGGGAGGGCGGGGAGCTGTTTTTT.

This clone was found a few times. J is TRBJ2-7 and V is TRBV6-1; TRBD2 is a possible D gene (5 bases). The CDR3 has 15 residues. V shed 5 bases and J shed 3 bases, with 17 bases lying between them. Germline V gene sequence: CDR1 MNHNS, CDR2 SASEGT. The CDR3 spells CASSLDSLAFYEQYF. DNA of the CDR3: TGTGCCAGCAGTTTAGATAGCCTAGCTTTCTACGAGCAGTACTTC.

The chain carries TRBV7-2 and TRBJ1-2; 8 nucleotides align to TRBD1. This CDR3 is 15 amino acids long. V dropped 5 bases and J dropped 2; count of bases not matched to a gene: 7. CDR1 is SGHTA, CDR2 FQGNSA, per germline. The CDR3 coding sequence is TGTGCCAGCAGCAAATTTCGGGACAGGAACTATGGCTACACCTTC. Translated, it gives CASSKFRDRNYGYTF.

The chain employs TRBV4-1 and TRBJ2-7; D gene uncertain. Between the trimmed V and J ends, which lost 1 base and 2 bases, there was a span of 15 bases. The CDR3 is 16 residues long. CDR1 and CDR2 from the germline V gene are MGHRA and YSYEKL. The CDR3 DNA sequence: TGCGCCAGCAGCCAAGTGATCGCGGACGCAACCTACGAGCAGTACTTC. This sequence encodes CASSQVIADATYEQYF.

The rearrangement joins TRBV5-1 to TRBJ2-7, with 7 bases aligning to TRBD1. The V segment lost 4 bases and the J segment 5 bases; nucleotides outside the gene matches: 6. The CDR3 runs to 13 residues. The germline gives CDR1 SGHRS, CDR2 YFSETQ. CDR3 region: CASSTTGWDEQYF. The CDR3 DNA reads as TGCGCCAGCAGCACGACAGGGTGGGACGAGCAGTACTTC.

The chain recombines TRBV6-6 with TRBJ2-1; TRBD2 agrees at 9 bases. With V trimmed by 5 bases and J by 2 bases, 7 bases remained unmatched. Looked up from germline, CDR1 is MNHNY and CDR2 is SVGAGI (reference sequence). The CDR3 contains 16 residues. The CDR3 coding sequence is TGTGCCAGCAGTCCTTCAGCGGGGGGACCCTACAATGAGCAGTTCTTC. This translates into CASSPSAGGPYNEQFF.

This sequence joins TRBV10-1 and TRBJ1-3, with TRBD1 matching 10 bases. After removal of 7 bases from V and 2 bases from J, the junction contained 8 bases not matched to a gene. The CDR3 length is 16 residues. From germline, CDR1 is WNHNN and CDR2 SYGVQD (reference sequence). This chain's CDR3 is CASTTGGRPPGNTIYF. CDR3 coding DNA: TGCGCCAGCACGACAGGGGGCAGACCTCCTGGAAACACCATATATTTT.

The chain is built from TRBV18 and TRBJ1-3; D gene unclear. The germline V gene encodes CDR1 KGHSH and CDR2 LQKENI. The length of the CDR3 is 14 residues. V shed 1 base and J shed 4 bases, with 8 bases lying between them. Here the CDR3 DNA reads TGTGCCAGCTCACCACGGGGAGAGGGAAACACCATATATTTT. Its translation: CASSPRGEGNTIYF.

This clone came up a few times. The V and J genes are TRBV6-5 and TRBJ2-5; tentatively, D is TRBD2 (5 bases). V lost 5 bases, J lost 5 bases, and 18 bases lay in between. CDR1 and CDR2 from the germline V gene are MNHEY and SVGAGI. The CDR3 totals 15 residues. CDR3 nucleotides: TGTGCCAGCAGTAGAACCCACGAGGGTGGGGAGACCCAGTACTTC. It specifies CASSRTHEGGETQYF.